This entry concerns a single TCR beta chain. A multiplex PCR was run with 60 Vbeta primers and 13 Jbeta primers. Method: immunoSEQ multiplex PCR; TCRdb's copy keeps in-frame clones and lacks some. The repertoire includes roughly 150,000 clones, over 65% of them detected once, and 1.5% to 2% sits in the top ten. The data belong to a study of cytomegalovirus exposure and HLA in healthy donors. The germline gives CDR1 MNHNY, CDR2 SVGAGI (reference sequence). The ends were cut back, 2 bases at V and 8 bases at J, with 9 bases in the middle. The CDR3 loop spans 12 amino acids. The sequence was obtained from a woman aged 30 to 39 in good health and CMV-seronegative. Input material: PBMCs. The chain recombines TRBV6-6 with TRBJ1-1; possibly TRBD1 for D (5 bases). The CDR3 spells CASSYGGSEAFF. Here the CDR3 DNA reads TGTGCCAGCAGTTACGGGGGGTCGGAAGCTTTCTTT.